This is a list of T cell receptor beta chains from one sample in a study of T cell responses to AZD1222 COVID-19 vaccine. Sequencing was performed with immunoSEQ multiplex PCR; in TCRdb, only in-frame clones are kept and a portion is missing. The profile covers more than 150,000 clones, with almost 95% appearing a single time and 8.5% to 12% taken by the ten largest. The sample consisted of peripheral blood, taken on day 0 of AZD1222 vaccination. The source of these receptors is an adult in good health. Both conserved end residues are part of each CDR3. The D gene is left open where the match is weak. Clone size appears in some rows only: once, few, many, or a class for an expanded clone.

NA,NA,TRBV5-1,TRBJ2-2,CASSSREPPRGELFF,TGCGCCAGCAGCTCTAGGGAGCCTCCTAGAGGGGAGCTGTTTTTT
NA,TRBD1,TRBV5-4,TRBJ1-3,CASSRSTGSGNTIYF,TGTGCCAGCAGCCGATCGACAGGGTCTGGAAACACCATATATTTT
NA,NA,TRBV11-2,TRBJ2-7,CASSLEGVSYEQYF,TGTGCCAGCAGCTTAGAAGGGGTCTCCTACGAGCAGTACTTC
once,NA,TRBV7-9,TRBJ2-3,CASSPPSGETDTQYF,TGTGCCAGCAGCCCCCCTTCGGGGGAAACAGATACGCAGTATTTT
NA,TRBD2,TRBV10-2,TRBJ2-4,CASRQLRLAGGLLAKNIQYF,TGCGCCAGCAGGCAACTACGACTAGCGGGAGGTCTCCTGGCCAAAAACATTCAGTACTTC
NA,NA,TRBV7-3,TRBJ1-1,CASSPSPRDTEAFF,TGTGCCAGCAGCCCGTCCCCCCGAGACACTGAAGCTTTCTTT
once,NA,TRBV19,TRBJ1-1,CATRDLGTEAFF,TGTGCCACCCGGGACTTGGGCACTGAAGCTTTCTTT
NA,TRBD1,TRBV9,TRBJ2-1,CASSVSTGLTLGNNEQFF,TGTGCCAGCAGCGTTTCGACAGGGCTGACCCTGGGAAACAATGAGCAGTTCTTC
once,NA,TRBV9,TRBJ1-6,CASSVATGNSPLHF,TGTGCCAGCAGCGTAGCTACAGGGAATTCACCCCTCCACTTT
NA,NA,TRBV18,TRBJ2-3,CATRLSGTSTDTQYF,TGTGCCACCCGCCTTAGTGGAACTAGCACAGATACGCAGTATTTT
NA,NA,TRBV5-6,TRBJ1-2,CASSLYRAPWGYTF,TGTGCCAGCAGCCTCTACAGGGCTCCTTGGGGCTACACCTTC
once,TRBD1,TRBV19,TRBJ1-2,CASSLTRGRTSYGYTF,TGTGCCAGTAGCCTCACCAGGGGGCGGACGAGCTATGGCTACACCTTC
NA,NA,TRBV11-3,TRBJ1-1,CASSRPDRGNTEAFF,TGTGCCAGCAGCCGACCGGACAGAGGGAACACTGAAGCTTTCTTT
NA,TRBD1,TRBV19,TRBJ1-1,CASSIDGTGLNTEAFF,TGTGCCAGTAGTATAGATGGGACAGGGCTAAACACTGAAGCTTTCTTT
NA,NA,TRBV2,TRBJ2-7,CASRAGTTISYEQYF,TGTGCCAGCAGAGCCGGGACAACGATATCCTACGAGCAGTACTTC
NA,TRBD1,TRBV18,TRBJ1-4,CASSPGDSGVEKLFF,TGTGCCAGCTCACCAGGGGACAGTGGTGTTGAAAAACTGTTTTTT
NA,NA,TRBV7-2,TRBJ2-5,CASSPGTTLWQETQYF,TGTGCCAGCAGCCCGGGGACGACCTTATGGCAAGAGACCCAGTACTTC
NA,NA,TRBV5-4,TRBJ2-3,CASSLASSTDTQYF,TGTGCCAGCAGCTTGGCGAGTAGCACAGATACGCAGTATTTT
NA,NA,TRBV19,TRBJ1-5,CASSTYKWGSGNQPQHF,TGTGCCAGTAGTACCTACAAGTGGGGGAGCGGGAATCAGCCCCAGCATTTT
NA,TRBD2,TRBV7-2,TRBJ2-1,CASSSARTSGGNNEQFF,TGTGCCAGCAGCTCGGCTCGGACTAGCGGGGGGAACAATGAGCAGTTCTTC
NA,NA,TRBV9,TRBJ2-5,CASSVGRGQETQYF,TGTGCCAGCAGCGTAGGAAGGGGGCAAGAGACCCAGTACTTC
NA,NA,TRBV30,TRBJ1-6,CAGRGQGLSLHF,TGTGCCGGCCGGGGGCAGGGCCTTTCCCTCCACTTT
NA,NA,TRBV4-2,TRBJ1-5,CASSQDSSNQPQHF,TGTGCCAGCAGCCAAGACAGTAGCAATCAGCCCCAGCATTTT
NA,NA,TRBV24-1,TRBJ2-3,CATSTGESTDTQYF,TGTGCCACCAGCACAGGCGAAAGCACAGATACGCAGTATTTT
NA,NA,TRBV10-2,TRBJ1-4,CASRDTNEKLFF,TGCGCCAGCCGGGATACAAATGAAAAACTGTTTTTT
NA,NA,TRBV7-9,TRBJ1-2,CASSLANSDYGYTF,TGTGCCAGCAGCTTGGCAAATTCGGACTATGGCTACACCTTC
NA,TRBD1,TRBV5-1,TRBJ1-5,CASSPQGNTNQPQHF,TGCGCCAGCAGCCCACAGGGGAACACCAATCAGCCCCAGCATTTT
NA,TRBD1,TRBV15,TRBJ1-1,CATSRADTTGRPEAFF,TGTGCCACCAGCAGAGCGGATACGACAGGGCGGCCTGAAGCTTTCTTT
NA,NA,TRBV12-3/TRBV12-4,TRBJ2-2,CASSRAGELFF,TGTGCCAGCAGTAGGGCCGGGGAGCTGTTTTTT
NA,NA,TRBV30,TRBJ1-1,CAWSRAEFTEAFF,TGTGCCTGGAGTAGGGCTGAATTCACTGAAGCTTTCTTT
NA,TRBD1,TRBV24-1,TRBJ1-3,CATSDLTLTGRNTIYF,TGTGCCACCAGTGATTTGACGTTGACAGGGCGGAACACCATATATTTT
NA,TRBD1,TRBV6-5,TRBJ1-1,CASSYGTENTEAFF,TGTGCCAGCAGTTACGGGACAGAAAACACTGAAGCTTTCTTT
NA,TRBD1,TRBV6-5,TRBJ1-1,CASSYNRGTEAFF,TGTGCCAGCAGCTATAACAGGGGCACTGAAGCTTTCTTT
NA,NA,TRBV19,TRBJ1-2,CASSIEQGQYGYTF,TGTGCCAGTAGTATTGAACAGGGCCAATATGGCTACACCTTC
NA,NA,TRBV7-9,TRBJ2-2,CASSSFNTGELFF,TGTGCCAGCAGCTCCTTCAACACCGGGGAGCTGTTTTTT
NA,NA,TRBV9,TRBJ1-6,CASSLTGDRAPLHF,TGTGCCAGCAGCCTCACGGGGGATCGGGCACCCCTCCACTTT
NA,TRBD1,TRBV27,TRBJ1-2,CASSPWTGVGYTF,TGTGCCAGCAGTCCCTGGACAGGGGTTGGCTACACCTTC